Below, one T cell receptor beta chain is given with its context. Antigen: not known. Libraries were prepared by immunoSEQ multiplex PCR; TCRdb keeps only in-frame clonotypes and omits some of them. The sample comprises about 35,000 clones, less than 85% of which are singletons, and about a sixth rests with the top ten. Trimming pared 1 base from V and 2 bases from J, leaving 9 bases between. This CDR3 has 14 residues. Germline CDR1 MGHRA, CDR2 YSYEKL. This sample was included in a study of OX40 agonist ivuxolimab in advanced cancers. Study-wide results and caveats: Low normalized T-cell clonal expansion also characterized some of the nonresponders.

The chain carries TRBV4-1 and TRBJ2-7; D is unclear. This clonotype originated in an adult with an advanced solid tumor such as melanoma, head and neck, liver or kidney cancer. Sample: CD4+ or CD8+ T cells sorted from blood, taken in a trial of the OX40 agonist ivuxolimab. The CDR3 loop is CASSQGVGTYEQYF. CDR3 bases: TGCGCCAGCAGCCAAGGGGTCGGAACCTACGAGCAGTACTTC.